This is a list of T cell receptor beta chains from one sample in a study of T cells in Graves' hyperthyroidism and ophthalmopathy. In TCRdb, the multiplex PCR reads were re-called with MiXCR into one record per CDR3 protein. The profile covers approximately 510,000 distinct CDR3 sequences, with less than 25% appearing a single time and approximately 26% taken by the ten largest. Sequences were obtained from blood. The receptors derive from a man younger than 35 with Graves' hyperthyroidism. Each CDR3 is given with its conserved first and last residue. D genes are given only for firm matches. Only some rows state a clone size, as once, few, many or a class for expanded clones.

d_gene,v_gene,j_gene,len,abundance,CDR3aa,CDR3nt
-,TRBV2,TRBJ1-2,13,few,CASMVSIWDGYTF,TGTGCCAGCATGGTCTCGATTTGGGATGGCTACACCTTC
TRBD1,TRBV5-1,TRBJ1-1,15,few,CASSLFRQGVAEAFF,TGCGCCAGCAGCCTTTTCCGACAGGGCGTCGCTGAAGCTTTCTTT
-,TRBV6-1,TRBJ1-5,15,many,CASSEFGGGNQPQHF,TGTGCCAGCAGTGAATTTGGGGGCGGAAATCAGCCCCAGCATTTT
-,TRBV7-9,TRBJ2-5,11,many,CASSRAETQYF,TGTGCCAGCTCACGGGCGGAGACCCAGTACTTC
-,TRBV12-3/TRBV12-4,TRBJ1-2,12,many,CASSFAARGYTF,TGTGCCAGCAGTTTCGCCGCCCGGGGCTACACCTTC
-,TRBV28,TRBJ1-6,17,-,CATLTGTILPWGSPLHF,TGTGCCACCCTCACAGGGACAATCTTACCTTGGGGTTCACCCCTCCACTTT
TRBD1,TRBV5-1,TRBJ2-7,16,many,CASSLWSPGQGYEQYF,TGCGCCAGCAGCTTGTGGTCCCCGGGACAGGGCTACGAGCAGTACTTC
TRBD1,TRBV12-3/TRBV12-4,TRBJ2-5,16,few,CASSLLRTGGLETQYF,TGTGCCAGCAGTTTATTGAGGACAGGGGGCTTAGAGACCCAGTACTTC
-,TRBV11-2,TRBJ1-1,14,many,CASSLVDQGTEAFF,TGTGCCAGCAGCTTAGTGGACCAAGGCACTGAAGCTTTCTTT
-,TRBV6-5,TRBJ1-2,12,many,CASSYGGQRYTF,TGTGCCAGCAGTTACGGGGGGCAGCGCTACACCTTC
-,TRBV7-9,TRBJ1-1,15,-,CASCWDGRGDTEAFF,TGTGCCAGCTGCTGGGACGGACGAGGGGACACTGAAGCTTTCTTT
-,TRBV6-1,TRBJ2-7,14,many,CASSEEWADYEQYF,TGTGCCAGCAGTGAAGAGTGGGCCGACTACGAGCAGTACTTC
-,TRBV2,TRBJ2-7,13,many,CASSELEGGEQYF,TGTGCCAGCAGTGAGTTGGAAGGGGGCGAGCAGTACTTC
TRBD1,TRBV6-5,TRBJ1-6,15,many,CASSYGTGINSPLHF,TGTGCCAGCAGTTATGGGACAGGGATTAATTCACCCCTCCACTTT
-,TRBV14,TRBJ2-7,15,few,CASSQVSRKTYEQYF,TGTGCCAGCAGCCAAGTCAGCCGAAAGACCTACGAGCAGTACTTC
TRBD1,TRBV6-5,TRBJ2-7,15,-,CASSSQWDSSYEQYF,TGTGCCAGCAGTTCCCAATGGGACAGCTCCTACGAGCAGTACTTC
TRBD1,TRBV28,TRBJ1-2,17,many,CASSLIVTGGAHYGYTF,TGTGCCAGCAGTTTAATTGTGACAGGGGGCGCGCACTATGGCTACACCTTC
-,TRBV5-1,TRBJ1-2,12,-,CASSPPGESYTF,TGCGCCAGCAGCCCTCCAGGGGAAAGCTACACCTTC
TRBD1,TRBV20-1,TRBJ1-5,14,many,CSASRGTGDQPQHF,TGCAGTGCTAGCCGCGGGACAGGTGATCAGCCCCAGCATTTT
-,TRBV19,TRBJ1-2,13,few,CASSIQGIEGYTF,TGTGCCAGTAGTATACAGGGGATCGAGGGCTACACCTTC
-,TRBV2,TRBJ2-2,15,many,CASSEGPVGTGELFF,TGTGCCAGCAGTGAAGGACCGGTTGGAACCGGGGAGCTGTTTTTT
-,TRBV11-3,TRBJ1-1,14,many,CASSPWRGGTEAFF,TGTGCCAGCAGCCCCTGGAGGGGTGGGACTGAAGCTTTCTTT
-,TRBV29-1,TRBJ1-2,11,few,CSVARDFGYTF,TGCAGCGTTGCCCGGGACTTTGGCTACACCTTC
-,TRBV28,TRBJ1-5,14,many,CASQIRRGEGPQHF,TGTGCCAGCCAAATTCGAAGGGGGGAAGGGCCCCAGCATTTT
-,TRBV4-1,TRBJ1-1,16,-,CASSQDLVSKNTEAFF,TGCGCCAGCAGCCAAGATCTAGTTTCGAAGAACACTGAAGCTTTCTTT
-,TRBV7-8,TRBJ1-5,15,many,CASSLRDGINQPQHF,TGTGCCAGCAGCTTACGGGACGGGATTAATCAGCCCCAGCATTTT
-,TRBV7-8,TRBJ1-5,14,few,CASSPTRGKQPQHF,TGTGCCAGCAGCCCAACCCGGGGGAAGCAGCCCCAGCATTTT
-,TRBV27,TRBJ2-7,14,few,CASSLGVGGREQYF,TGTGCCAGCAGTTTAGGGGTGGGGGGGCGCGAGCAGTACTTC
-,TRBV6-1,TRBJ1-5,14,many,CASTPRRGNQPQHF,TGTGCCAGCACCCCCAGGAGAGGCAATCAGCCCCAGCATTTT
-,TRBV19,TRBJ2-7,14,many,CASGPQGGSVEQYF,TGTGCCAGTGGCCCACAGGGGGGGTCGGTCGAGCAGTACTTC
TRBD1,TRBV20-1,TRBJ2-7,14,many,CSAGTGGDAYEQYF,TGCAGTGCTGGGACAGGGGGCGACGCCTACGAGCAGTACTTC
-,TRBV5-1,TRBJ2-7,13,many,CASSFWAESEQYF,TGCGCCAGCAGCTTCTGGGCAGAGAGCGAGCAGTACTTC
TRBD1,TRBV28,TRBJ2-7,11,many,CASSWTGGKYF,TGTGCCAGCAGTTGGACAGGGGGGAAGTACTTC
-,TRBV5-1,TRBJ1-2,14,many,CASSLKQEGYGYTF,TGCGCCAGCAGCTTGAAGCAGGAAGGGTATGGCTACACCTTC
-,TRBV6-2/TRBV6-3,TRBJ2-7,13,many,CASGPWTDYEQYF,TGTGCCAGCGGACCTTGGACGGACTACGAGCAGTACTTC
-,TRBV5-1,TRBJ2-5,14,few,CASTAGGGEETQYF,TGCGCCAGCACCGCAGGGGGGGGAGAAGAGACCCAGTACTTC
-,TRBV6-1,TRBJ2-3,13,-,CASSEVYTDTQYF,TGTGCCAGCAGCGAAGTATACACAGATACGCAGTATTTT